Only one count was recorded for the clone carrying this T cell receptor beta chain. This entry is derived from a study of control samples from healthy donors and cancer patients. Data came from immunoSEQ multiplex PCR; TCRdb stores just in-frame clones and leaves some out. The sample has around 120,000 clones, around 87% seen once. Germline V gene sequence: CDR1 SGHAT, CDR2 FQNNGV. This CDR3 spans 17 amino acids. Germline trimming cut 1 base from V and 7 bases from J; bases unmatched to any gene: 12. The V call is TRBV11-2, the J call TRBJ2-2, with 7 bases fitting TRBD2. This sequence originates from a man in his fifties or sixties in good health. Material: blood. The CDR3 here is CASSLASWGGSVGELFF. The CDR3 bases are TGTGCCAGCAGCTTAGCCAGCTGGGGGGGGTCAGTCGGGGAGCTGTTTTTT.